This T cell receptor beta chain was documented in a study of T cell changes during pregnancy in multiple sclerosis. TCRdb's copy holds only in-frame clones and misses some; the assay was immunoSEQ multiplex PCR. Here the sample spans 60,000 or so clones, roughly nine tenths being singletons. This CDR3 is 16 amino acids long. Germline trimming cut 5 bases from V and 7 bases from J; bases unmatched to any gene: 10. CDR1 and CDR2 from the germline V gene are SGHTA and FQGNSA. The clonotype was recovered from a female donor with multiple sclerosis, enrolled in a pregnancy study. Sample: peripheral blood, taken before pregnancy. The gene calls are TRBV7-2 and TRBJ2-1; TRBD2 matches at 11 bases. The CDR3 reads CASSLPLLAGANEQFF. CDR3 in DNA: TGTGCCAGCAGCCTACCCCTACTAGCGGGGGCGAATGAGCAGTTCTTC.